Presented here are 26 T cell receptor beta chains from one specimen sequenced in a study of T cell changes during pregnancy in multiple sclerosis. Measured with immunoSEQ multiplex PCR; TCRdb has only the in-frame clones, and not every one. The profile covers about 44,000 clones, with about 96% appearing a single time and approximately 1% taken by the ten largest. The material sequenced was peripheral blood, taken in the second trimester of pregnancy. These receptors were obtained from a female donor with multiple sclerosis, enrolled in a pregnancy study.

V is TRBV5-1 and J is TRBJ2-1, with D possibly TRBD1 on 6 matching bases. Trimming removed 4 bases from V and 10 bases from J, with 18 bases in between. The CDR3 totals 14 residues. Per the germline V gene, CDR1 is SGHRS and CDR2 is YFSETQ. The CDR3 loop reads CASSPRTPGTEQFF. For the CDR3, the DNA is TGCGCCAGCAGCCCAAGGACACCCGGGACAGAGCAGTTCTTC.

The table lists this clone with a count of one. The V gene is TRBV5-1, the J gene TRBJ2-1, with 7 bases matching TRBD2. The CDR3 is 16 residues long. Looked up from germline, CDR1 is SGHRS and CDR2 is YFSETQ. With V trimmed by 0 bases and J by 0 bases, 3 bases remained unmatched. In DNA, the CDR3 is TGCGCCAGCAGCTTGGCAGCTAGCGGCTCCTACAATGAGCAGTTCTTC. This gives the protein CASSLAASGSYNEQFF.

The chain combines TRBV11-3 with TRBJ2-1, with 10 bases lining up with TRBD2. This CDR3 spans 16 amino acids. Germline CDR1 SGHNT, CDR2 YENEEA. V trimming: 4 bases; J trimming: 5 bases; junction bases outside the gene matches: 8. The CDR3 sequence: CASSSWTSGGDNEQFF. CDR3 nucleotide sequence: TGTGCCAGCAGCTCTTGGACTAGCGGTGGTGACAATGAGCAGTTCTTC.

This chain connects TRBV30 to TRBJ2-7; possibly TRBD2 for D (6 bases). Trimming removed 0 bases at V and 4 bases at J, with 16 bases between. The CDR3 spans 15 residues. The germline CDR1 and CDR2 sequences are GTSNPN and SVGIG (reference sequence). DNA of the CDR3: TGTGCCTGGAGTGTACTGGAGACTAGGCGATACGAGCAGTACTTC. Residues: CAWSVLETRRYEQYF.

The CDR3 DNA sequence: TGTGCCAGCAGTATTATGAGACAGGGGTCCAACAATCAGCCCCAGCATTTT. This gives the protein CASSIMRQGSNNQPQHF. This rearrangement joins TRBV28 to TRBJ1-5, with 8 bases aligning to TRBD1. The trim removed 5 bases at V and 3 bases at J, leaving 12 bases unmatched. Germline loops: CDR1 MDHEN, CDR2 SYDVKM. This CDR3 has 17 amino acids.

The rearrangement joins TRBV6-1 to TRBJ1-6; D may be TRBD1 (6 bases). The CDR3 covers 14 residues. Deletions cut 6 bases from V and 9 bases from J, with 15 bases between. Germline CDR1 reads MNHNS; CDR2 reads SASEGT. CDR3 nucleotide sequence: TGTGCCAGCAGACCCAGACAGGACACTTCACCCCTCCACTTT. This translates into CASRPRQDTSPLHF.

This clone was detected only once. The chain employs TRBV10-3 and TRBJ2-2, with TRBD1 identical over 9 bases. Germline CDR1 reads ENHRY; CDR2 reads SYGVKD. The CDR3 consists of 18 residues. V lost 6 bases, J lost 2 bases, and 13 bases stayed unmatched. The CDR3 sequence: CAISRQPTGGTNTGELFF. The CDR3 region has the DNA TGTGCCATCAGCAGACAACCCACAGGGGGCACCAACACCGGGGAGCTGTTTTTT.

V gene TRBV28 combines with J gene TRBJ2-2, with D maybe TRBD2 (6 bases). CDR3 length: 15 amino acids. V was cut by 2 bases and J by 4 bases, with 11 bases left in between. The germline CDR1 and CDR2 sequences are MDHEN and SYDVKM. CDR3 loop: CASSLAGSGTGELFF. The DNA for the CDR3 is TGTGCCAGCAGTTTAGCCGGGAGTGGCACCGGGGAGCTGTTTTTT.

The rearrangement uses TRBV6-1 and TRBJ1-2, with D maybe TRBD1 (6 bases). V lost 7 bases and J 2 bases, leaving 11 bases between the germline ends. The germline V gene has CDR1 MNHNS and CDR2 SASEGT. The CDR3 sequence is 13 residues long. CDR3 sequence (DNA): TGTGCCAGCAACCAGGGGACAAACTATGGCTACACCTTC. Its protein product is CASNQGTNYGYTF.

In its sample, this clone was seen once. V gene TRBV7-9 combines with J gene TRBJ2-1; 8 bases map to TRBD1. J gave up 4 bases and V 5 bases, and 7 bases lay outside the gene matches. Looked up from germline, CDR1 is SEHNR and CDR2 is FQNEAQ (reference sequence). CDR3 length: 15 residues. As DNA, the CDR3 is TGTGCCAGCAGCCCTACAGGGGGATCTTACAATGAGCAGTTCTTC. Its protein product is CASSPTGGSYNEQFF.

The genes are TRBV7-3 and TRBJ2-3; D may be TRBD2 (7 bases). Trimming took 5 bases from V and 4 from J, leaving 13 bases between them. This CDR3 region has 14 residues. CDR1 and CDR2 from the germline V gene are SGHTA and FQGTGA. The DNA for the CDR3 is TGTGCCAGCAGCGTAAGGGGGGGTTCAGATACGCAGTATTTT. This translates into CASSVRGGSDTQYF.

The chain carries TRBV7-8 and TRBJ2-1; 12 bases are shared with TRBD2. Looked up from germline, CDR1 is SGHVS and CDR2 is FQNEAQ. The CDR3 runs to 15 residues. Trimming at V came to 5 bases and at J to 10 bases, leaving 9 bases not matched to a gene. CDR3 protein: CASSPGLAGLGEQFF. The CDR3 region has the DNA TGTGCCAGCAGCCCTGGACTAGCGGGGCTTGGAGAGCAGTTCTTC.

The rearrangement links TRBV9 to TRBJ1-1, with 7 positions matching TRBD1. Germline V gene sequence: CDR1 SGDLS, CDR2 YYNGEE. The CDR3 runs to 15 residues. J was trimmed by 4 bases and V by 4 bases; bases with no gene match: 10. The CDR3 DNA reads TGTGCCAGCAGCACCAGACAGGGAGGCGTCACTGAAGCTTTCTTT. Translating gives CASSTRQGGVTEAFF.

The genes are TRBV7-6 and TRBJ1-6; 10 nucleotides agree with TRBD1. CDR3 length equals 17 residues. Trimming cost V 1 base and J 7 bases; bases outside gene matches: 7. Germline CDR1 reads SGHVS; CDR2 reads FNYEAQ. CDR3 sequence (DNA): TGTGCCAGCAGCTTAGAGGGACAGGGGAGTCGAAATTCACCCCTCCACTTT. Its protein is CASSLEGQGSRNSPLHF.

The rearrangement joins TRBV27 to TRBJ2-5, with 10 nucleotides matching TRBD2. Trimming removed 7 bases from V and 3 bases from J; junction bases left unmatched: 8. From germline, CDR1 is MNHEY and CDR2 SMNVEV (reference sequence). This CDR3 is built from 15 residues. CDR3 residues: CASTLSGGAEETQYF. CDR3 nucleotides: TGTGCCAGCACTCTCAGCGGGGGGGCGGAAGAGACCCAGTACTTC.

The rearrangement joins TRBV28 to TRBJ2-7, with 7 bases matching TRBD1. Germline V gives CDR1 MDHEN, CDR2 SYDVKM. The CDR3 covers 16 residues. V lost 2 bases to trimming and J lost 3 bases; unmatched junction nucleotides: 10. The CDR3 here is CASSLTPGQASYEQYF. The DNA for the CDR3 is TGTGCCAGCAGTTTAACCCCAGGACAGGCGAGCTACGAGCAGTACTTC.

V gene TRBV4-3 combines with J gene TRBJ1-2, with D tentatively TRBD1 (5 bases). Germline V lookup: CDR1 LGHNA, CDR2 YSLEER. Trimming stripped 2 bases from V and 6 bases from J, with 16 bases between. The CDR3 runs 15 residues. CDR3 protein: CASSQWGVGLDGYTF. CDR3 nucleotide sequence: TGCGCCAGCAGCCAATGGGGGGTGGGGCTCGATGGCTACACCTTC.

This clone appeared once. The rearrangement joins TRBV5-1 to TRBJ2-1, with TRBD1 identical over 9 bases. The CDR3 is 20 residues long. The V gene end was trimmed by 3 bases and the J gene end by 0 bases; junction bases not matched to a gene: 16. Looked up from germline, CDR1 is SGHRS and CDR2 is YFSETQ. DNA for the CDR3: TGCGCCAGCAGCTCGACCGGGGGACAGGGAACTCAGATCTCCTACAATGAGCAGTTCTTC. As protein: CASSSTGGQGTQISYNEQFF.

This clone was seen a handful of times. V is TRBV7-9 and J is TRBJ1-3; TRBD1 aligns across 10 bases. The germline V gene has CDR1 SEHNR and CDR2 FQNEAQ (reference sequence). The junction had 7 bases not matched to a gene; V was cut back by 4 bases and J by 4 bases. The CDR3 length is 16 residues. In DNA, the CDR3 is TGTGCCAGCAGCTCAGGGGACAGGGGAACGGGAAACACCATATATTTT. This gives the protein CASSSGDRGTGNTIYF.

Only a few counts were recorded for this clone. The V gene is TRBV12-5, the J gene TRBJ2-1, with 7 bases lining up with TRBD2. Germline CDR1 reads LGHNT; CDR2 reads FRNRAP. The length of the CDR3 is 15 residues. The ends lost 3 bases at V and 1 base at J; junction bases unmatched: 3. CDR3 sequence (DNA): TGTGCTAGTGGTTTCAGCGGGAAGTCCTACAATGAGCAGTTCTTC. Amino acid sequence: CASGFSGKSYNEQFF.

The chain links TRBV7-3 to TRBJ2-6; D unclear. CDR1 is SGHTA and CDR2 is FQGTGA in the germline V gene. Trimming cost V 6 bases and J 4 bases, with 10 bases left between them. The CDR3 extends over 14 amino acids. The CDR3 loop reads CASSPSRGANVLTF. In DNA, the CDR3 is TGTGCCAGCAGTCCTTCCCGGGGGGCCAACGTCCTGACTTTC.

The rearrangement links TRBV25-1 to TRBJ1-5; 8 bases align to TRBD1. Germline V lookup: CDR1 MGHDK, CDR2 SYGVNS. The junction had 7 bases not matched to a gene; V was cut back by 5 bases and J by 4 bases. The CDR3 is 15 amino acids. The CDR3 DNA reads TGTGCCAGCAGTCGGACAGGGTACAATAATCAGCCCCAGCATTTT. It translates to CASSRTGYNNQPQHF.

The chain is built from TRBV12-5 and TRBJ1-4, with TRBD1 as a possible D gene (5 bases). Germline CDR1 reads LGHNT; CDR2 reads FRNRAP. CDR3 size: 15 residues. Deletions cut 1 base from V and 2 bases from J, with 8 bases between. The DNA of the CDR3 is TGTGCTAGTGGTTTGGGGGGCTGGACTAATGAAAAACTGTTTTTT. Translating gives CASGLGGWTNEKLFF.

The chain is built from TRBV18 and TRBJ2-1, with 12 positions matching TRBD2. V gave up 3 bases and J gave up 3 bases; unmatched junction bases: 6. Germline V gene data show CDR1 as KGHSH and CDR2 as LQKENI. The CDR3 is 17 amino acids. CDR3: CASSPSTSGGNYNEQFF. As DNA, the CDR3 is TGTGCCAGCTCACCTTCGACTAGCGGGGGAAACTACAATGAGCAGTTCTTC.

The chain links TRBV19 to TRBJ1-1, with 9 bases fitting TRBD1. The CDR3 sequence is 15 residues long. Unmatched junction bases numbered 10, after V lost 8 bases and J lost 3 bases. Germline CDR1 and CDR2: LNHDA and SQIVND (reference sequence). The DNA for the CDR3 is TGTGCCAGTGGGATCACAGGGGGCATCTACACTGAAGCTTTCTTT. Translating gives CASGITGGIYTEAFF. Looking up the rest from reference TRBV19 and TRBJ1-1 gives the full variable domain: DGGITQSPKYLFRKEGQNVTLSCEQNLNHDAMYWYRQDPGQGLRLIYYSQIVNDFQKGDIAEGYSVSREKKESFPLTVTSAQKNPTAFYLCASGITGGIYTEAFFGQGTRLTVV.

V is TRBV20-1 and J is TRBJ1-3; D uncertain. The CDR3 runs 11 residues. Germline lookup yields CDR1 DFQATT and CDR2 SNEGSKA (reference sequence). DNA of the CDR3: TGCAGCGCCACATCTGGAAACACCATATATTTT. This codes for CSATSGNTIYF.